The rows below give T cell receptor beta chains drawn from one sample of a study of cytomegalovirus exposure and HLA in healthy donors. Profiling relied on immunoSEQ multiplex PCR, and the TCRdb table lists in-frame clones only, not all of them. The table includes over 85,000 clones, approximately 87% detected once. Sequenced input: PBMCs. The receptors were sampled from a man aged 35-49 years in good health and CMV-seronegative. Both conserved end residues are part of each CDR3. A D gene is named only where the DNA matches it firmly. Not all rows give a size; the values are once, few, many and, for expanded clones, a class.

J: TRBJ1-3; size: NA; D: NA; V: TRBV4-2; CDR3: CASSQEVPGSSGNTIYF; DNA: TGTGCCAGCAGCCAAGAAGTTCCAGGCAGCTCTGGAAACACCATATATTTT
J: TRBJ2-2; size: NA; D: NA; V: TRBV25-1; CDR3: CASSNRDPGELFF; DNA: TGTGCCAGCAGTAACAGGGACCCCGGGGAGCTGTTTTTT
J: TRBJ1-2; size: NA; D: NA; V: TRBV5-1; CDR3: CASSGEFQGSYGYTF; DNA: TGCGCCAGCAGCGGAGAATTTCAGGGCTCCTATGGCTACACCTTC
J: TRBJ1-5; size: NA; D: NA; V: TRBV19; CDR3: CASTGYRNQPQHF; DNA: TGTGCCAGTACAGGGTATAGAAACCAGCCCCAGCATTTT
J: TRBJ1-1; size: NA; D: TRBD1; V: TRBV7-9; CDR3: CASNSGGLTEAFF; DNA: TGTGCCAGCAACTCAGGGGGTCTGACTGAAGCTTTCTTT
J: TRBJ1-5; size: NA; D: NA; V: TRBV28; CDR3: CASSFSQGNQPQHF; DNA: TGTGCCAGCAGTTTTTCTCAGGGGAATCAGCCCCAGCATTTT
J: TRBJ1-6; size: NA; D: NA; V: TRBV19; CDR3: CASSPDSPNSPLHF; DNA: TGTGCCAGTAGTCCCGACAGCCCGAATTCACCCCTCCACTTT
J: TRBJ2-5; size: NA; D: NA; V: TRBV6-5; CDR3: CASSPPGRYQETQYF; DNA: TGTGCCAGCAGTCCTCCCGGTCGGTACCAAGAGACCCAGTACTTC
J: TRBJ2-7; size: NA; D: NA; V: TRBV15; CDR3: CATSRDRRGISHEQYF; DNA: TGTGCCACCAGCAGAGATAGGCGGGGCATATCACACGAGCAGTACTTC
J: TRBJ1-5; size: NA; D: TRBD1; V: TRBV18; CDR3: CASSPRDRLLGNQPQHF; DNA: TGTGCCAGCTCTCCCCGGGACAGGCTATTGGGCAATCAGCCCCAGCATTTT
J: TRBJ2-7; size: once; D: NA; V: TRBV5-1; CDR3: CASSLAVSSYEQYF; DNA: TGCGCCAGCAGCTTGGCGGTGAGCTCCTACGAGCAGTACTTC
J: TRBJ2-3; size: NA; D: NA; V: TRBV27; CDR3: CASSLGGATSTDTQYF; DNA: TGTGCCAGCAGTTTAGGGGGGGCTACTAGCACAGATACGCAGTATTTT
J: TRBJ2-4; size: once; D: NA; V: TRBV29-1; CDR3: CSVDGQGPENIQYF; DNA: TGCAGCGTTGACGGGCAGGGCCCTGAAAACATTCAGTACTTC
J: TRBJ2-7; size: NA; D: TRBD2; V: TRBV13; CDR3: CASSLGAGGEGDEQYF; DNA: TGTGCCAGCAGCTTAGGAGCGGGGGGAGAAGGGGACGAGCAGTACTTC
J: TRBJ2-3; size: NA; D: NA; V: TRBV7-9; CDR3: CASSPMTGLDTQYF; DNA: TGTGCCAGCAGCCCAATGACAGGTCTGGATACGCAGTATTTT
J: TRBJ2-7; size: NA; D: TRBD2; V: TRBV6-6; CDR3: CASSASARGGRNEQYF; DNA: TGTGCCAGCAGTGCCTCGGCGCGGGGGGGCCGGAACGAGCAGTACTTC
J: TRBJ1-4; size: NA; D: TRBD1; V: TRBV10-3; CDR3: CAISETGASPRVVIEKLFF; DNA: TGTGCCATCAGTGAAACAGGGGCAAGTCCCAGGGTCGTCATCGAAAAACTGTTTTTT
J: TRBJ1-2; size: NA; D: NA; V: TRBV9; CDR3: CASSVGQNTYGYTF; DNA: TGTGCCAGCAGCGTAGGACAGAACACATATGGCTACACCTTC
J: TRBJ1-1; size: NA; D: NA; V: TRBV4-1; CDR3: CASSPLVEDEAFF; DNA: TGCGCCAGCAGCCCCTTAGTCGAGGATGAAGCTTTCTTT
J: TRBJ1-1; size: NA; D: TRBD1; V: TRBV11-2; CDR3: CASSPLTSGGSTEAFF; DNA: TGTGCCAGCAGCCCCCTAACTTCAGGGGGAAGCACTGAAGCTTTCTTT
J: TRBJ2-7; size: NA; D: TRBD1; V: TRBV12-5; CDR3: CASGSDRGVYEQYF; DNA: TGTGCTAGTGGTTCGGACAGGGGAGTATACGAGCAGTACTTC
J: TRBJ2-3; size: NA; D: NA; V: TRBV23-1; CDR3: CASSPISPDMGTGGDTQYF; DNA: TGCGCCAGCAGTCCGATAAGTCCGGATATGGGCACCGGAGGGGATACGCAGTATTTT
J: TRBJ2-7; size: NA; D: TRBD2; V: TRBV7-2; CDR3: CASSLGSGGYEQYF; DNA: TGTGCCAGCAGCTTAGGTAGCGGGGGTTACGAGCAGTACTTC
J: TRBJ1-5; size: NA; D: NA; V: TRBV4-3; CDR3: CASSQDLYRAFDLRNQPQHF; DNA: TGCGCCAGCAGCCAAGATCTGTACAGGGCATTTGATCTGCGCAATCAGCCCCAGCATTTT
J: TRBJ2-7; size: NA; D: NA; V: TRBV6-5; CDR3: CASSYSMPNSYEQYF; DNA: TGTGCCAGCAGTTACTCGATGCCAAATTCTTACGAGCAGTACTTC
J: TRBJ2-3; size: NA; D: TRBD1; V: TRBV9; CDR3: CASSLGTGATDTQYF; DNA: TGTGCCAGCAGCCTAGGGACAGGGGCAACAGATACGCAGTATTTT
J: TRBJ1-1; size: few; D: NA; V: TRBV7-9; CDR3: CASTLLDSQNTEAFF; DNA: TGTGCCAGCACCCTTCTGGACAGCCAGAACACTGAAGCTTTCTTT
J: TRBJ1-5; size: NA; D: NA; V: TRBV9; CDR3: CASSERGSNQPQHF; DNA: TGTGCCAGCAGTGAGAGGGGGAGCAATCAGCCCCAGCATTTT
J: TRBJ2-2; size: once; D: NA; V: TRBV5-4; CDR3: CASSLGRGSTGELFF; DNA: TGTGCCAGCAGCTTGGGAAGGGGGAGCACCGGGGAGCTGTTTTTT
J: TRBJ2-1; size: once; D: TRBD2; V: TRBV9; CDR3: CASSVGLAGANNEQFF; DNA: TGTGCCAGCAGCGTAGGGCTAGCGGGGGCCAACAATGAGCAGTTCTTC
J: TRBJ1-2; size: NA; D: NA; V: TRBV19; CDR3: CASSIREVPSYGYTF; DNA: TGTGCCAGTAGTATAAGGGAGGTCCCTAGCTATGGCTACACCTTC
J: TRBJ1-2; size: NA; D: NA; V: TRBV4-1; CDR3: CASSQDPQVSYTF; DNA: TGCGCCAGCAGCCAAGATCCCCAGGTCTCTTACACCTTC
J: TRBJ2-1; size: NA; D: TRBD2; V: TRBV5-1; CDR3: CASSLGTSGGDEQFF; DNA: TGCGCCAGCAGCTTGGGAACTAGCGGGGGGGATGAGCAGTTCTTC
J: TRBJ2-5; size: NA; D: NA; V: TRBV5-6; CDR3: CASSLGQTQETQYF; DNA: TGTGCCAGCAGCTTGGGACAGACCCAAGAGACCCAGTACTTC
J: TRBJ1-5; size: NA; D: NA; V: TRBV6-1; CDR3: CASSVSPGTNQPQHF; DNA: TGTGCCAGCAGTGTATCCCCAGGGACTAATCAGCCCCAGCATTTT
J: TRBJ2-1; size: NA; D: NA; V: TRBV12-5; CDR3: CASGLSGVSYNEQFF; DNA: TGTGCTAGTGGTTTGTCGGGGGTTTCCTACAATGAGCAGTTCTTC
J: TRBJ2-3; size: NA; D: TRBD1; V: TRBV29-1; CDR3: CSVEQGAETQYF; DNA: TGCAGCGTTGAGCAGGGGGCAGAGACGCAGTATTTT
J: TRBJ1-5; size: NA; D: TRBD1; V: TRBV30; CDR3: CAWSVRYRGRGNQPQHF; DNA: TGTGCCTGGAGTGTACGGTACAGGGGGCGAGGGAATCAGCCCCAGCATTTT
J: TRBJ1-6; size: NA; D: TRBD1; V: TRBV7-9; CDR3: CASSADRGLNSPLHF; DNA: TGTGCCAGCAGCGCTGACAGGGGGCTTAATTCACCCCTCCACTTT
J: TRBJ2-5; size: NA; D: NA; V: TRBV9; CDR3: CASSVAQGPETQYF; DNA: TGTGCCAGCAGCGTAGCCCAGGGTCCGGAGACCCAGTACTTC
J: TRBJ2-5; size: NA; D: NA; V: TRBV29-1; CDR3: CSVALGPPETQYF; DNA: TGCAGCGTCGCCCTAGGTCCCCCAGAGACCCAGTACTTC
J: TRBJ1-1; size: NA; D: TRBD1; V: TRBV19; CDR3: CASSGTVPEAFF; DNA: TGTGCCAGTAGTGGGACAGTGCCAGAAGCTTTCTTT
J: TRBJ2-3; size: NA; D: TRBD2; V: TRBV7-9; CDR3: CASSLASGGRDTQYF; DNA: TGTGCCAGCAGCTTGGCTAGCGGGGGTCGCGATACGCAGTATTTT
J: TRBJ2-7; size: NA; D: NA; V: TRBV2; CDR3: CASSTGSSYEQYF; DNA: TGTGCCAGCAGCACGGGTAGCTCCTACGAGCAGTACTTC
J: TRBJ1-2; size: NA; D: TRBD1; V: TRBV6-1; CDR3: CASSEARGQGVIYGYTF; DNA: TGTGCCAGCAGTGAAGCAAGGGGCCAGGGGGTAATCTATGGCTACACCTTC
J: TRBJ1-2; size: NA; D: NA; V: TRBV6-5; CDR3: CASSYLGAGYGYTF; DNA: TGTGCCAGCAGTTACTTGGGGGCGGGTTATGGCTACACCTTC
J: TRBJ1-2; size: NA; D: NA; V: TRBV6-5; CDR3: CASSYSLTNYGYTF; DNA: TGTGCCAGCAGTTACTCCCTTACTAACTATGGCTACACCTTC
J: TRBJ2-1; size: NA; D: TRBD2; V: TRBV19; CDR3: CASSTSGGANEQFF; DNA: TGTGCCAGTAGTACCAGCGGGGGGGCCAATGAGCAGTTCTTC
J: TRBJ2-1; size: NA; D: TRBD2; V: TRBV10-3; CDR3: CAISGPPGLAGGRSYNEQFF; DNA: TGTGCCATCAGTGGACCTCCGGGACTAGCGGGGGGCCGCTCCTACAATGAGCAGTTCTTC
J: TRBJ2-2; size: few; D: TRBD1; V: TRBV5-1; CDR3: CASSLEGTGETGELFF; DNA: TGCGCCAGCAGCTTGGAGGGGACAGGGGAGACCGGGGAGCTGTTTTTT
J: TRBJ1-5; size: NA; D: TRBD1; V: TRBV4-1; CDR3: CASSQQGLDRADQPQHF; DNA: TGCGCCAGCAGCCAACAGGGCCTCGACAGGGCCGACCAGCCCCAGCATTTT
J: TRBJ2-2; size: NA; D: NA; V: TRBV11-2; CDR3: CASSLRYENTGELFF; DNA: TGTGCCAGCAGCTTACGGTACGAAAACACCGGGGAGCTGTTTTTT
J: TRBJ2-1; size: NA; D: TRBD2; V: TRBV19; CDR3: CASSGTSGALEQFF; DNA: TGTGCCAGTAGTGGGACTAGCGGGGCCCTTGAGCAGTTCTTC
J: TRBJ1-4; size: NA; D: TRBD1; V: TRBV9; CDR3: CASSVDRGYEKLFF; DNA: TGTGCCAGCAGCGTCGACAGGGGGTATGAAAAACTGTTTTTT
J: TRBJ2-5; size: NA; D: TRBD1; V: TRBV5-1; CDR3: CASRRTGDETQYF; DNA: TGCGCCAGCAGGAGGACAGGGGACGAGACCCAGTACTTC
J: TRBJ2-3; size: NA; D: NA; V: TRBV7-9; CDR3: CASMGQASTDTQYF; DNA: TGTGCCAGCATGGGACAAGCGAGCACAGATACGCAGTATTTT
J: TRBJ1-5; size: NA; D: NA; V: TRBV6-5; CDR3: CASIENQPQHF; DNA: TGTGCCAGCATCGAGAATCAGCCCCAGCATTTT
J: TRBJ2-7; size: NA; D: TRBD1; V: TRBV11-2; CDR3: CASSSGLDRGLYEQYF; DNA: TGTGCCAGCAGCTCTGGATTAGACAGGGGGCTGTACGAGCAGTACTTC
J: TRBJ2-7; size: NA; D: NA; V: TRBV21-1; CDR3: CASSTGTGRRHEQYF; DNA: TGTGCCAGCAGCACCGGGACAGGCCGACGCCACGAGCAGTACTTC
J: TRBJ2-1; size: NA; D: NA; V: TRBV27; CDR3: CASSPPRGLENEQFF; DNA: TGTGCCAGCAGTCCCCCACGGGGGTTGGAGAATGAGCAGTTCTTC